This T cell receptor (beta chain) was identified in a study of T-cell reconstitution after alpha-beta-depleted transplantation in children. Preparation of the TCRbeta library involved a method that used unique molecular identifiers. Each CDR3 protein gets one entry after TCRdb re-called the PCR reads with MiXCR. The data show about 1,000,000 distinct CDR3 sequences, about 31% seen once. This clonotype came up a few times. Its antigen is still unknown. Trimming at V came to 0 bases and at J to 3 bases, leaving 11 bases not matched to a gene. Germline CDR1 reads MNHEY; CDR2 reads SMNVEV (reference sequence). This CDR3 comprises 18 residues. Overall study findings and caveats: T-cell counts and diversity at one year post-transplant came mainly from newly produced T cells. Surviving recipient T cells and thymic progenitors produced the high day-60 TCRbeta diversity seen in some patients. Alpha-beta T cells about two months after transplant reportedly derived from several hundred expanded graft clones.

The source is a boy younger than two who had a stem cell transplant for SCID, so the T cells may come from the graft donor. The chain has TRBV27 and TRBJ1-1; 9 bases map to TRBD1. This sample comprised PBMCs, mostly from graft donor cells, obtained 360 days after TCRalphabeta/CD19-depleted stem cell transplant. The CDR3 DNA follows: TGTGCCAGCAGTTTATCGTTCCGGGACAGGGAAGTGTACACTGAAGCTTTCTTT. The encoded protein is CASSLSFRDREVYTEAFF.